A single TCR beta chain is shown here with its context. Its target is unknown. A read error may account for a junction end that differs from germline. TCR beta cDNA came from about 450 ng total RNA, primed with a constant-region primer. Slightly modified ARM-PCR, run as three nested multiplex PCR rounds, produced the TCR beta libraries. PCR rounds one and two used TRBV1-TRBV30 forward primers with a C-beta reverse primer for around 9 cycles each. TCRdb analysed the multiplex PCR reads with MiXCR anew, one entry per CDR3 protein. The repertoire consists of over 100,000 distinct CDR3 sequences, with around 70% occurring once and the leading ten covering 8.1%. CDR3 size: 15 residues. In germline, CDR1 is SGHAT, CDR2 FQNNGV. The study co-extracted DNA and RNA from around 20-30 mg of unsorted bulk tissue. Each participant had primary liver carcinoma, and surgical resection was the treatment. Patients showed chronic HBV infection and an absence of prior treatment.

This sample is part of a study of tumor-infiltrating lymphocytes in primary liver carcinoma. The wider study: Lesions, classed as T1-T3 N0M0, spanned about 4 to 10 cm across.

Study results and caveats: Tumor region pairs overlapped more than did tumor-adjacent and tumor-blood pairs.

The chain couples TRBV11-2 to TRBJ2-3, with 11 bases lining up with TRBD2. The sample was tumor-adjacent normal liver tissue. This clonotype originated in a woman aged 60-75 years with primary liver carcinoma and hepatitis B virus infection. The CDR3 DNA sequence: TGTGTCAGCAGCCCTGGACTAGCGGGTCCAGTTACGCAGTATTTT. It is translated as CVSSPGLAGPVTQYF.